These T cell receptor beta chains were read from a single sample in a study of blood T cells in healthy people across ages. Via MiXCR, TCRdb re-called the 5' RACE reads, giving one row per CDR3 protein. The top ten hold under 25% of the sample, which has some 730,000 distinct CDR3 sequences, 22% seen once. The sample comprised blood. Every receptor here comes from a man aged 65-85 years in good health. CDR3s include the opening cysteine and the closing phenylalanine or tryptophan. The D gene is left open where the match is weak. Where a row states a size, it is once, few, many or the class of an expanded clone; other rows omit it.

j_gene | d_gene | v_gene | abundance | CDR3aa | CDR3nt
TRBJ2-7 | . | TRBV5-1 | few | CASSLSGTVYEQYF | TGTGCCAGCTCGCTTTCCGGGACGGTCTACGAGCAGTACTTC
TRBJ2-1 | TRBD2 | TRBV7-8 | . | CASSLSGVSSYNEQFF | TGTGCCAGCAGCCTTAGCGGGGTCAGCTCCTACAATGAGCAGTTCTTC
TRBJ2-2 | TRBD2 | TRBV5-1 | few | CASSLEPSGGANTGELFF | TGCGCCAGCAGCTTGGAACCTAGCGGGGGGGCCAACACCGGGGAGCTGTTTTTT
TRBJ2-3 | . | TRBV15 | . | CATSRVSPDTQYF | TGTGCCACCAGCAGGGTTAGCCCAGATACGCAGTATTTT
TRBJ1-1 | . | TRBV12-3/TRBV12-4 | few | CASSLDRDDTEAFF | TGTGCCAGCAGTTTAGACAGGGACGACACTGAAGCTTTCTTT
TRBJ1-4 | . | TRBV7-9 | few | CASSFGQGPTEKLFF | TGTGCCAGCAGCTTTGGTCAGGGGCCGACTGAAAAACTGTTTTTT
TRBJ2-3 | . | TRBV12-3/TRBV12-4 | few | CASAGGVTDTQYF | TGTGCCAGCGCCGGGGGCGTGACAGATACGCAGTATTTT
TRBJ1-1 | . | TRBV5-1 | once | CASKVQTNTEAFF | TGCGCCAGCAAGGTACAGACGAACACTGAAGCTTTCTTT
TRBJ1-1 | . | TRBV10-1 | . | CASSDQGGTEAFF | TGCGCCAGCAGTGACCAGGGAGGCACTGAAGCTTTCTTT
TRBJ1-3 | . | TRBV20-1 | many | CSARDRQLSGNTIYF | TGCAGTGCTAGAGATAGGCAGCTCTCTGGAAACACCATATATTTT
TRBJ2-1 | . | TRBV10-1 | . | CASSDFFEHNEQFF | TGCGCCAGCAGTGATTTTTTTGAGCACAATGAGCAGTTCTTC
TRBJ1-5 | . | TRBV6-5 | . | CASSAFWDPNQPQHF | TGTGCCAGCAGTGCTTTTTGGGACCCCAATCAGCCCCAGCATTTT
TRBJ1-6 | TRBD1 | TRBV5-8 | few | CASSLTGPVSPLHF | TGTGCCAGCAGCCTGACAGGGCCGGTATCACCCCTCCACTTT
TRBJ2-7 | . | TRBV28 | few | CASRGLEYEQYF | TGTGCCAGCAGGGGACTCGAGTACGAGCAGTACTTC
TRBJ2-3 | . | TRBV10-3 | . | CAISSRGPSGDTQYF | TGTGCCATCAGTTCCCGGGGGCCCTCCGGAGATACGCAGTATTTT
TRBJ2-2 | TRBD1 | TRBV4-1 | . | CASSQERGSGTGVTGELFF | TGCGCCAGCAGCCAAGAAAGAGGTTCCGGGACAGGGGTCACCGGGGAGCTGTTTTTT
TRBJ1-2 | TRBD1 | TRBV5-1 | . | CASSSSPSGGSTFHGYTF | TGCGCCAGCAGCTCCAGCCCATCAGGGGGTTCTACCTTCCATGGCTACACCTTC
TRBJ1-6 | TRBD1 | TRBV6-1 | few | CASSPDRARNSPLHF | TGTGCCAGCAGTCCCGACAGGGCGCGGAATTCACCCCTCCACTTT
TRBJ1-5 | . | TRBV12-3/TRBV12-4 | . | CASSLAHRRNQPQHF | TGTGCCAGCAGTTTAGCCCACAGACGCAATCAGCCCCAGCATTTT
TRBJ2-1 | TRBD2 | TRBV7-2 | . | CASSYGAAGGPYNEQFF | TGTGCCAGCAGCTACGGGGCAGCGGGGGGGCCCTACAATGAGCAGTTCTTC
TRBJ1-1 | TRBD1 | TRBV9 | . | CASSYRTGGVNTEAFF | TGTGCCAGCAGCTATAGGACAGGGGGCGTGAACACTGAAGCTTTCTTT
TRBJ2-1 | TRBD2 | TRBV12-3/TRBV12-4 | few | CASSSRTSDEQFF | TGTGCCAGCAGTTCACGGACTAGCGATGAGCAGTTCTTC
TRBJ1-1 | . | TRBV29-1 | . | CSVEWVGGNTEAFF | TGCAGCGTTGAATGGGTGGGGGGAAACACTGAAGCTTTCTTT